The clone carrying this T cell receptor (beta chain) was recorded only once. The method was immunoSEQ multiplex PCR; TCRdb's version includes in-frame clones alone and lacks a portion of them. The sample lists 80,000 to 100,000 clones; approximately 90% were seen once. Germline lookup yields CDR1 SGHVS and CDR2 FNYEAQ. V was pared by 5 bases and J by 4 bases, with 20 bases between. The CDR3 length is 16 residues. The record originates from a study of OX40 agonist ivuxolimab in advanced cancers. V gene TRBV7-6 combines with J gene TRBJ1-2; weak D call: TRBD1 (6 bases). The TCR sequence derives from an adult with an advanced solid tumor such as melanoma, head and neck, liver or kidney cancer. The material sequenced was CD4+ or CD8+ T cells sorted from blood, taken in a trial of the OX40 agonist ivuxolimab. The CDR3 region is CASSPTRPGGLYGYTF. As DNA, the CDR3 is TGTGCCAGCAGCCCTACGAGGCCGGGGGGGCTCTATGGCTACACCTTC.